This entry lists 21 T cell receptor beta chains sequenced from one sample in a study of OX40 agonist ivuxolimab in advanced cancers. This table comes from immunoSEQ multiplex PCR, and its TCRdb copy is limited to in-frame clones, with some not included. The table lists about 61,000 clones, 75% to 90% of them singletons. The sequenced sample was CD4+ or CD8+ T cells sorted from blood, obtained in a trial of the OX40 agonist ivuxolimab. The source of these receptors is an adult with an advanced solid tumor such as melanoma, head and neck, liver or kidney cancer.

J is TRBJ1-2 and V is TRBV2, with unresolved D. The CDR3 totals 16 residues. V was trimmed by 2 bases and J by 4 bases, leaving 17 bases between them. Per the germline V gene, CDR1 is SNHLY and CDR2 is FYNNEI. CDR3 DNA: TGTGCCAGCAGTGAATGGAACAACCTGAGGGCCTATGGCTACACCTTC. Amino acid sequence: CASSEWNNLRAYGYTF.

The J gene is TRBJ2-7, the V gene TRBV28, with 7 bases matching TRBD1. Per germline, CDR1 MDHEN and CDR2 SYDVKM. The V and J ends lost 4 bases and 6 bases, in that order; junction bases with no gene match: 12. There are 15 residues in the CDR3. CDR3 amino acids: CASSSTGSFIVEQYF. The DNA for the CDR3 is TGTGCCAGCAGTTCGACAGGGAGCTTTATAGTCGAGCAGTACTTC.

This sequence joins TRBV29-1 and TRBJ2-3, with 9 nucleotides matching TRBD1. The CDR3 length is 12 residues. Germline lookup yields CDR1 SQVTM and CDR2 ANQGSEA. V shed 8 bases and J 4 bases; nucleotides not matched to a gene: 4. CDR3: CSTGTGPDTQYF. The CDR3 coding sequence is TGCAGCACCGGGACAGGGCCAGATACGCAGTATTTT.

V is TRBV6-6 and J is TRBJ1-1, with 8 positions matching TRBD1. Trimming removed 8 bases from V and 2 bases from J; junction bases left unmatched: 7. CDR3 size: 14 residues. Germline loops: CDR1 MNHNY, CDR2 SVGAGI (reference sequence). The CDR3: CASRMGQANTEAFF. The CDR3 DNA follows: TGTGCCAGCCGGATGGGACAGGCTAACACTGAAGCTTTCTTT.

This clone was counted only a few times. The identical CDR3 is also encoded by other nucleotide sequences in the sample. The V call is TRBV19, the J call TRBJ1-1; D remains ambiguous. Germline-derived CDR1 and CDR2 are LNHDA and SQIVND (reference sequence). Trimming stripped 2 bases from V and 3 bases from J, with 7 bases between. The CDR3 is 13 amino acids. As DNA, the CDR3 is TGTGCCAGTAGTATAAACGGCGACACTGAAGCTTTCTTT. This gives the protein CASSINGDTEAFF.

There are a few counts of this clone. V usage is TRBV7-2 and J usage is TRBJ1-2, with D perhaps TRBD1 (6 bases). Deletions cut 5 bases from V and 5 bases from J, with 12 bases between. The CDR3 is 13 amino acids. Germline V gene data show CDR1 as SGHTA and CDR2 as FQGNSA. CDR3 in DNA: TGTGCCAGCAGCCAGGGGCGCTGGTATGGCTACACCTTC. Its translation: CASSQGRWYGYTF.

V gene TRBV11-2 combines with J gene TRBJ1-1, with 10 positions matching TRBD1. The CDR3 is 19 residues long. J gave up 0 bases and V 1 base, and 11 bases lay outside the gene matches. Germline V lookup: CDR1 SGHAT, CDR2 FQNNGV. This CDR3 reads CASSLARGTGAGMNTEAFF. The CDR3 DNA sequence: TGTGCCAGCAGCTTAGCCCGAGGGACAGGGGCTGGGATGAACACTGAAGCTTTCTTT.

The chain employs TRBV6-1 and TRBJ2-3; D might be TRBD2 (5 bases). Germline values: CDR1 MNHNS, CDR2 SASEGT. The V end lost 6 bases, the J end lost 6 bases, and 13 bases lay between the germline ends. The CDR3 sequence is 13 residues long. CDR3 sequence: CASRETGSDTQYF. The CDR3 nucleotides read TGTGCCAGCAGGGAAACGGGGTCCGATACGCAGTATTTT.

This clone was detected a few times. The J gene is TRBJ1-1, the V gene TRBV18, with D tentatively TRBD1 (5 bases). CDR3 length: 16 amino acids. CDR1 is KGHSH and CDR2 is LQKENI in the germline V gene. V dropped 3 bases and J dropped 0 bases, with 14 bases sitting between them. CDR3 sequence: CASSPRQGPVNTEAFF. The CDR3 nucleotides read TGTGCCAGCTCACCCAGGCAGGGACCCGTGAACACTGAAGCTTTCTTT.

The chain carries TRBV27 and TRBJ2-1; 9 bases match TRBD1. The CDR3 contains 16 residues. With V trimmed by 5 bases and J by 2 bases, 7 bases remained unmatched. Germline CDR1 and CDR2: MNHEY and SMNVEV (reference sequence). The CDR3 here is CASSRTGTGTYNEQFF. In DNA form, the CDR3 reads TGTGCCAGCAGTAGGACCGGGACAGGGACCTACAATGAGCAGTTCTTC.

CDR3 amino acids: CASSSPGDNSPLHF. The CDR3 DNA sequence: TGTGCCAGCAGTTCACCCGGGGACAATTCACCCCTCCACTTT. The V and J genes are TRBV28 and TRBJ1-6, with D possibly matching TRBD1 (5 bases). This CDR3 is 14 amino acids long. Germline V lookup: CDR1 MDHEN, CDR2 SYDVKM. The germline V and J ends were trimmed by 4 bases and 7 bases, with 11 bases remaining between them.

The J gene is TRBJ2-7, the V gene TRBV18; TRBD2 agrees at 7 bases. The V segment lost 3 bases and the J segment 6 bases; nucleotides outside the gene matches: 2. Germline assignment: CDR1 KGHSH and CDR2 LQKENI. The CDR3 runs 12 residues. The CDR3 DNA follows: TGTGCCAGCTCACCGGGGGGGAGCGAGCAGTACTTC. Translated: CASSPGGSEQYF.

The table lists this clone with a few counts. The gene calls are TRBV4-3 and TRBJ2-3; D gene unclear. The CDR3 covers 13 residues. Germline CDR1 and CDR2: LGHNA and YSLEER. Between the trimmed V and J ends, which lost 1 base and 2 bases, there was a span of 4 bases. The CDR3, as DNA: TGCGCCAGCAGCCAAGGAGTCACAGATACGCAGTATTTT. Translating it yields CASSQGVTDTQYF.

The CDR3 sequence: CASKSGGANTEAFF. The CDR3 coding sequence is TGTGCCAGCAAATCGGGGGGGGCGAACACTGAAGCTTTCTTT. The chain links TRBV6-6 to TRBJ1-1; a possible D gene is TRBD1 (6 bases). Between the trimmed V and J ends, which lost 7 bases and 1 base, there was a span of 13 bases. Looked up from germline, CDR1 is MNHNY and CDR2 is SVGAGI (reference sequence). The CDR3 runs to 14 residues.

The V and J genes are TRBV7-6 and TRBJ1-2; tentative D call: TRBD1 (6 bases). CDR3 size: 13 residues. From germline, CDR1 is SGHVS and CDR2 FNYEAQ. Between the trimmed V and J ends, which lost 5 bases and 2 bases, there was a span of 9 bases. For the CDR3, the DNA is TGTGCCAGCAGCCCAGGACAGAACTATGGCTACACCTTC. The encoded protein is CASSPGQNYGYTF.

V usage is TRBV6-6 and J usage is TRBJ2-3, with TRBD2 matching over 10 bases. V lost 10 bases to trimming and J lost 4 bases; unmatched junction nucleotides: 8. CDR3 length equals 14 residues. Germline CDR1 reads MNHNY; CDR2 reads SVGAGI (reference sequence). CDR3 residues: CATQAGGPPDTQYF. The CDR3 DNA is TGTGCCACCCAAGCGGGAGGGCCCCCAGATACGCAGTATTTT.

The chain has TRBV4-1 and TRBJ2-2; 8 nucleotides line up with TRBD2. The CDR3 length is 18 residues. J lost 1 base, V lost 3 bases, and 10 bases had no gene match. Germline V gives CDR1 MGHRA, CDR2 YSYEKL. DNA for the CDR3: TGCGCCAGCAGCCATAACATCGGGAGGGCCAAGAACACCGGGGAGCTGTTTTTT. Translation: CASSHNIGRAKNTGELFF.

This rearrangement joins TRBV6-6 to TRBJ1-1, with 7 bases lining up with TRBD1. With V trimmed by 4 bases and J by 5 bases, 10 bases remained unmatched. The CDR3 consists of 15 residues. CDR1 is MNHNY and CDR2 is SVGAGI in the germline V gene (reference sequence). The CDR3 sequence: CASSSLRGGRTEAFF. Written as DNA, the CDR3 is TGTGCCAGCAGTTCCCTCAGGGGGGGGAGGACTGAAGCTTTCTTT.

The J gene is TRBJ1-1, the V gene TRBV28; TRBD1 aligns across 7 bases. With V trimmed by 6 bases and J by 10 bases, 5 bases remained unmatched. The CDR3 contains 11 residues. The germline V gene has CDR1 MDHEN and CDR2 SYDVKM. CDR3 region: CASRRQGRAFF. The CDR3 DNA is TGTGCCAGCAGAAGACAGGGTAGAGCTTTCTTT.

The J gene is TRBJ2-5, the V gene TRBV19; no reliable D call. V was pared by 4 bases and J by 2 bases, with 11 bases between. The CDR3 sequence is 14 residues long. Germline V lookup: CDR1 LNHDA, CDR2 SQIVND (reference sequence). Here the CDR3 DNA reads TGTGCCAGTAGTAACTTTGGGAAACAAGAGACCCAGTACTTC. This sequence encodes CASSNFGKQETQYF.

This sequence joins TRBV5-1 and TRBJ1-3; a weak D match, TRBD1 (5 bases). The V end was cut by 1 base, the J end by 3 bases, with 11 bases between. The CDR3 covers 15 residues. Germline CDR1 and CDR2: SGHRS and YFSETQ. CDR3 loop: CASSLLGQDGNTIYF. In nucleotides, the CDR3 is TGCGCCAGCAGCTTGTTGGGGCAGGATGGAAACACCATATATTTT.